Below are 3 T cell receptor beta chains sequenced from a single sample in a study of long-term antiretroviral therapy in people with HIV. It was version v3.0 of the immunoSEQ assay that was run at survey level. Measured with immunoSEQ multiplex PCR; TCRdb has only the in-frame clones, and not every one. This table has about 33,000 clones, roughly 80% appearing once. The specimen was unsorted PBMCs, collected 2 years after starting antiretroviral therapy. The receptors derive from a woman in her 50s with HIV.

The V call is TRBV2, the J call TRBJ2-7; 7 bases map to TRBD1. V shed 5 bases, J shed 0 bases, and the junction held 4 bases outside the gene matches. The germline CDR1 and CDR2 sequences are SNHLY and FYNNEI. CDR3 size: 14 residues. The CDR3 protein is CASSPQGISYEQYF. CDR3 DNA: TGTGCCAGCAGTCCACAGGGGATCTCCTACGAGCAGTACTTC.

In its sample, this clone was seen a few times. The V call is TRBV10-3, the J call TRBJ1-2; D not resolved. This CDR3 is built from 13 residues. The germline V gene encodes CDR1 ENHRY and CDR2 SYGVKD. The V end was cut by 6 bases, the J end by 0 bases, with 8 bases between. In DNA form, the CDR3 reads TGTGCCATCAGCTGGACTGCTAACTATGGCTACACCTTC. Residues: CAISWTANYGYTF.

The J gene is TRBJ2-6, the V gene TRBV5-1, with 9 bases fitting TRBD2. The germline V gene has CDR1 SGHRS and CDR2 YFSETQ. V shed 4 bases and J 0 bases; nucleotides not matched to a gene: 11. The length of the CDR3 is 19 residues. CDR3 DNA: TGCGCCAGCAGCCAAAGGGTCGGGACTAGCACCTCTGGGGCCAACGTCCTGACTTTC. Translation gives CASSQRVGTSTSGANVLTF.